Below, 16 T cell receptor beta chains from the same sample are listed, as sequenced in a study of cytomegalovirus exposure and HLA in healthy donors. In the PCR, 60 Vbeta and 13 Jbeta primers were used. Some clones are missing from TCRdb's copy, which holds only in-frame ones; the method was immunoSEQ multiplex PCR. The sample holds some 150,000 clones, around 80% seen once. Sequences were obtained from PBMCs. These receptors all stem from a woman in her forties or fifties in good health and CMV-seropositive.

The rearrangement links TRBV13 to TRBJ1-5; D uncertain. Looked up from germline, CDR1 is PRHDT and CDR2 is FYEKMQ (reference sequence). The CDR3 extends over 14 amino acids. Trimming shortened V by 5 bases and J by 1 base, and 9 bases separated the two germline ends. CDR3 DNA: TGTGCCAGCAGCCCCGCGGGGAGCAATCAGCCCCAGCATTTT. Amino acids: CASSPAGSNQPQHF.

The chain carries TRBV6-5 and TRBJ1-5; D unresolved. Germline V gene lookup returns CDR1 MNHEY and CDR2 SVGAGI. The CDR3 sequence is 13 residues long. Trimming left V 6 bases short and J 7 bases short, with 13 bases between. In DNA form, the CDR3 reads TGTGCCAGCAGCCAACGGAGGGAACAGCCCCAGCATTTT. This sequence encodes CASSQRREQPQHF.

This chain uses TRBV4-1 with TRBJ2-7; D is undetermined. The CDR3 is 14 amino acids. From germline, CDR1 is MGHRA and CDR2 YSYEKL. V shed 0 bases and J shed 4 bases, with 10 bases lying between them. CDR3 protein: CASSQEARSYEQYF. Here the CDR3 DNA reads TGCGCCAGCAGCCAAGAGGCCAGGTCGTACGAGCAGTACTTC.

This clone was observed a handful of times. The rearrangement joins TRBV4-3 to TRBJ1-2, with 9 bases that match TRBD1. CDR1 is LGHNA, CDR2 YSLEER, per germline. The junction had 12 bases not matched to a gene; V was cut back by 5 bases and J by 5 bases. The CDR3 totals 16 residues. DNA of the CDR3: TGCGCCAGCAGCTTAACCCTGACAGGGGGACTGTATGGCTACACCTTC. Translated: CASSLTLTGGLYGYTF.

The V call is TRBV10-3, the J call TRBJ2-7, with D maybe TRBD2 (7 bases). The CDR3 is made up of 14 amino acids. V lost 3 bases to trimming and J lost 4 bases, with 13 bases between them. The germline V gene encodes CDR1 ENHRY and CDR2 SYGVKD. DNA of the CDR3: TGTGCCATCAGTGAACTAGGGGGGGGGTACGAGCAGTACTTC. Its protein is CAISELGGGYEQYF.

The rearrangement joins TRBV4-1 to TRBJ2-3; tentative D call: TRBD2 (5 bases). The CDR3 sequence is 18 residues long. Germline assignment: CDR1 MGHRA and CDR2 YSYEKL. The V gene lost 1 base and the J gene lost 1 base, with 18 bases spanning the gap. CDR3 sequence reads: CASSQVTLRDRGTDTQYF. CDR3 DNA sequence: TGCGCCAGCAGCCAAGTGACCCTCCGGGATCGGGGCACAGATACGCAGTATTTT.

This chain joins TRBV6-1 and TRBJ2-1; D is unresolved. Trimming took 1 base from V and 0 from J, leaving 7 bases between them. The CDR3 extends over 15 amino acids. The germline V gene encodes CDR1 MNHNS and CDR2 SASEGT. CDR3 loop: CASSEGYYSYNEQFF. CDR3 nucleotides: TGTGCCAGCAGTGAAGGTTATTACTCCTACAATGAGCAGTTCTTC.

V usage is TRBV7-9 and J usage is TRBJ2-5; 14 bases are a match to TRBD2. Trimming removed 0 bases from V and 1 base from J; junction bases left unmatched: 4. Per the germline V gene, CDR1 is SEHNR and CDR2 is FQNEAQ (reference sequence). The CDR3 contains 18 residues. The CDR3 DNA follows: TGTGCCAGCAGCTTAGCTCGACTAGCGGGGGGGCCCCAAGAGACCCAGTACTTC. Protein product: CASSLARLAGGPQETQYF.

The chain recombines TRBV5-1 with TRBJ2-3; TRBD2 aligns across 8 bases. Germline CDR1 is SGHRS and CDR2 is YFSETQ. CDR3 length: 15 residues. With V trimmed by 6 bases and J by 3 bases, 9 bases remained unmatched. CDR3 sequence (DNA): TGCGCCAGCACCCCCCGGGGGGGGCCAACAGATACGCAGTATTTT. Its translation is CASTPRGGPTDTQYF.

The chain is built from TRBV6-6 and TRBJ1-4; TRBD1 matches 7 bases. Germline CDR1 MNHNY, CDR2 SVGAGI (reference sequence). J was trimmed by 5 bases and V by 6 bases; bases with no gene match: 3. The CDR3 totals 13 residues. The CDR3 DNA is TGTGCCAGCAGAGGACAGGCGAATGAAAAACTGTTTTTT. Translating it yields CASRGQANEKLFF.

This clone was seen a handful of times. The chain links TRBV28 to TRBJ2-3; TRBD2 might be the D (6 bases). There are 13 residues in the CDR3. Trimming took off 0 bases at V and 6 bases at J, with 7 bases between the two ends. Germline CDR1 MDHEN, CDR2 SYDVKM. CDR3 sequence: CASSLWGRDTQYF. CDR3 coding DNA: TGTGCCAGCAGTTTATGGGGGAGGGATACGCAGTATTTT.

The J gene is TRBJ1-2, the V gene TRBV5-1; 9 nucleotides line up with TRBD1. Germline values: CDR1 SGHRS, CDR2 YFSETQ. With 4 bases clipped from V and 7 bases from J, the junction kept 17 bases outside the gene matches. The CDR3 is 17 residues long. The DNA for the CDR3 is TGCGCCAGCAGCCCAAACGCCGGGACAGGGAAGGGGAGTGGCTACACCTTC. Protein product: CASSPNAGTGKGSGYTF.

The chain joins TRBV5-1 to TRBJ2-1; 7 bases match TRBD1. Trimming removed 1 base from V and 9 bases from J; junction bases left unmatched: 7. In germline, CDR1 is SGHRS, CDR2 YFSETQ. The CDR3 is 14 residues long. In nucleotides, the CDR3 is TGCGCCAGCAGCTTGACAGGGGAAGTGGCTGAGCAGTTCTTC. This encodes CASSLTGEVAEQFF.

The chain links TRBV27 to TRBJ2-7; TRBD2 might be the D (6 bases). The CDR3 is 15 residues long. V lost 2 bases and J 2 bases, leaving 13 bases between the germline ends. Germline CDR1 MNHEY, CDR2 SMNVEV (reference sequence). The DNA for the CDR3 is TGTGCCAGCAGTTTAGGTAGCGGAACACCCTACGAGCAGTACTTC. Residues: CASSLGSGTPYEQYF.

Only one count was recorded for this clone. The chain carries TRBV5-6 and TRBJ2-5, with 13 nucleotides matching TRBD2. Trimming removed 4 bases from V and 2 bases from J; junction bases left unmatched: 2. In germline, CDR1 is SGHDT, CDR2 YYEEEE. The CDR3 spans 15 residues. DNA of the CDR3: TGTGCCAGCAGCCAACTAGCGGGAGGGCAAGAGACCCAGTACTTC. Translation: CASSQLAGGQETQYF. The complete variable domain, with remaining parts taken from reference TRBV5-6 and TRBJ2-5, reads DAGVTQSPTHLIKTRGQQVTLRCSPKSGHDTVSWYQQALGQGPQFIFQYYEEEERQRGNFPDRFSGHQFPNYSSELNVNALLLGDSALYLCASSQLAGGQETQYFGPGTRLLVL.

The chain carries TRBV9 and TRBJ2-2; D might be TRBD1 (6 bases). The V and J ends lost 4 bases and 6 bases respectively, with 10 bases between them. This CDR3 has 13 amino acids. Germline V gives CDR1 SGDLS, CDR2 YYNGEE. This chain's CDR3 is CASSIKGAGELFF. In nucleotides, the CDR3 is TGTGCCAGCAGCATTAAGGGGGCCGGGGAGCTGTTTTTT.